What follows are 5 T cell receptor beta chains derived from one specimen sequenced in a study of T cells in localized non-small cell lung cancer. TCRdb's copy holds only in-frame clones and misses some; the assay was immunoSEQ multiplex PCR. This sample carries over a thousand clones, about 24% of them seen once, and the ten largest clones take 15% to 20%. The sequences come from normal lung tissue next to the tumor, collected before any cancer treatment. The source of these receptors is a male donor aged 60 or over with stage I lung adenocarcinoma.

The chain joins TRBV7-5 to TRBJ2-5; the table assigns TRBD1, which was not confirmed against the DNA. TRBV7-5 is classified as a pseudogene. The CDR3 totals 14 residues. CDR3 nucleotides: TGTGCCAGCAGCTTACAGGGGGCCCAAGAGACCCAGTACTTC. Translated: CASSLQGAQETQYF.

This chain joins TRBV4-1 and TRBJ1-1; D not certain. The V end was cut by 5 bases, the J end by 6 bases, with 10 bases between. The CDR3 has 12 residues. Germline V CDR1 and CDR2: MGHRA, YSYEKL. In DNA form, the CDR3 reads TGCGCCAGCAGCTTGTGGCAGGCTGAAGCTTTCTTT. This translates into CASSLWQAEAFF.

Sample share makes this clone large (0.1 to 1%). The gene calls are TRBV11-3 and TRBJ2-1; 14 nucleotides agree with TRBD2. With V trimmed by 5 bases and J by 4 bases, 7 bases remained unmatched. Germline V gives CDR1 SGHNT, CDR2 YENEEA. CDR3 size: 17 residues. The chain's CDR3 is CASSAGTSGSGYNEQFF. CDR3 bases: TGTGCCAGCAGCGCTGGGACTAGCGGGAGTGGTTACAATGAGCAGTTCTTC.

This clone was seen a few times. The chain has TRBV4-1 and TRBJ1-2; D is unclear. The CDR3 has 13 amino acids. Trimming cost V 1 base and J 2 bases, with 5 bases left between them. CDR1 is MGHRA and CDR2 is YSYEKL in the germline V gene. The CDR3 DNA follows: TGCGCCAGCAGCCAAGGGGGAAACTATGGCTACACCTTC. Translating gives CASSQGGNYGYTF.

This chain links TRBV6-8 with TRBJ2-7, with a possible D match to TRBD2 (7 bases). V was shortened by 0 bases and J by 5 bases, with 11 bases between the two germline ends. CDR1 and CDR2 from the germline V gene are MNHGY and SAAAGT. The CDR3 is made up of 14 amino acids. CDR3 region: CASSYSSGGHEQYF. In DNA, the CDR3 is TGTGCCAGCAGTTACTCTTCGGGGGGCCACGAGCAGTACTTC.